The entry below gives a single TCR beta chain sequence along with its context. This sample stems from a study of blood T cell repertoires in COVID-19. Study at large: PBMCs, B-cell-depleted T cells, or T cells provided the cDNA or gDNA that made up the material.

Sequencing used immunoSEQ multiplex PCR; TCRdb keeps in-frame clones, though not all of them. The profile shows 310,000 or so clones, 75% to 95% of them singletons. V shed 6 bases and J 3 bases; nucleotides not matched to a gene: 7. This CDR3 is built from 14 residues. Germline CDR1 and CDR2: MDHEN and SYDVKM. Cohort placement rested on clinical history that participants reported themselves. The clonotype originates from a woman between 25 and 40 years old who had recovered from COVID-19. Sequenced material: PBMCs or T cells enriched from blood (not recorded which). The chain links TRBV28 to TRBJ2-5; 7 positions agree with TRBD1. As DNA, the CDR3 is TGTGCCAGCAGCCCCAGGGGGACAGAAGAGACCCAGTACTTC. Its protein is CASSPRGTEETQYF. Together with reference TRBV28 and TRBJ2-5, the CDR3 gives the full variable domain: DVKVTQSSRYLVKRTGEKVFLECVQDMDHENMFWYRQDPGLGLRLIYFSYDVKMKEKGDIPEGYSVSREKKERFSLILESASTNQTSMYLCASSPRGTEETQYFGPGTRLLVL.